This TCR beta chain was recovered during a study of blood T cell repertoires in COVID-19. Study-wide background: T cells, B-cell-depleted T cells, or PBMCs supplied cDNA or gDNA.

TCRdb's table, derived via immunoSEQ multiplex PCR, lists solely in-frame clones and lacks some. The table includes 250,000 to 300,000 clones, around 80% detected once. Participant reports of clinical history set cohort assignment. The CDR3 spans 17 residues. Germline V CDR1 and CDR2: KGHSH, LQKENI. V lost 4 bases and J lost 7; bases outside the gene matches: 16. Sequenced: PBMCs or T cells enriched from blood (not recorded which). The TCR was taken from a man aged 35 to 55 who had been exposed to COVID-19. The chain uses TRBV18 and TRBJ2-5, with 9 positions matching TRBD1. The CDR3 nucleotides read TGTGCCAGCTCACAGCAAACTCCGGGACAGGGTATAGGGACCCAGTACTTC. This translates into CASSQQTPGQGIGTQYF.